This TCR beta chain was captured by sequencing in a study of beta chain features in type 1 diabetes. The study's findings and limits: Among patients with Type 1 diabetes, TCRB CDR3s were moderately but significantly shorter in every one of the four CD4+ subsets.

This clone was seen more than once but under ten times. What it recognizes is unknown. Looked up from germline, CDR1 is SGHVS and CDR2 is FQNEAQ. The CDR3 extends over 15 amino acids. V lost 4 bases to trimming and J lost 4 bases; unmatched junction nucleotides: 7. The study reverse transcribed the entire isolated RNA, so it sequenced expressed TCRB transcripts. Assay used: immunoSEQ multiplex PCR; TCRdb lists only in-frame clones, some missing. The data hold roughly 160,000 clones, with roughly 7.1% observed a single time. The specimen sequenced was central memory CD4+ T cells from blood. The chain employs TRBV7-8 and TRBJ1-1; TRBD1 aligns across 9 bases. This receptor was obtained from a middle-aged woman with type 1 diabetes. The CDR3 DNA sequence: TGTGCCAGCAGCTCACAGGGGGCTGGGGGCACTGAAGCTTTCTTT. This translates into CASSSQGAGGTEAFF. Full variable domain (remainder filled in from reference TRBV7-8 and TRBJ1-1): GAGVSQSPRYKVAKRGQDVALRCDPISGHVSLFWYQQALGQGPEFLTYFQNEAQLDKSGLPSDRFFAERPEGSVSTLKIQRTQQEDSAVYLCASSSQGAGGTEAFFGQGTRLTVV.